A single sample gave rise to the 11 T cell receptor beta chains below, sequenced in a study of T cell responses to AZD1222 COVID-19 vaccine. Sequencing used immunoSEQ multiplex PCR; TCRdb keeps in-frame clones, though not all of them. Among roughly 190,000 clones listed, 85% to 95% were seen once. Sequenced here: peripheral blood, sampled on day 0 of AZD1222 vaccination. The receptor set was obtained from an adult in good health.

The chain employs TRBV19 and TRBJ2-7; TRBD1 aligns across 7 bases. V lost 2 bases to trimming and J lost 2 bases; unmatched junction nucleotides: 0. Germline assignment: CDR1 LNHDA and CDR2 SQIVND (reference sequence). The CDR3 loop spans 13 amino acids. CDR3 residues: CASSIQGAYEQYF. The DNA of the CDR3 is TGTGCCAGTAGTATACAGGGGGCCTACGAGCAGTACTTC.

This chain joins TRBV11-2 and TRBJ2-7, with TRBD1 matching 9 bases. V was clipped by 5 bases and J by 3 bases; unmatched bases: 5. The germline V gene encodes CDR1 SGHAT and CDR2 FQNNGV. The CDR3 contains 14 residues. The CDR3 DNA follows: TGTGCCAGCAGCCAGGGACAGGGAAACTACGAGCAGTACTTC. Protein: CASSQGQGNYEQYF.

This chain links TRBV9 with TRBJ1-2; 7 bases are a match to TRBD1. The CDR3 is 16 residues long. Germline lookup yields CDR1 SGDLS and CDR2 YYNGEE. Trimming at V came to 0 bases and at J to 4 bases, leaving 9 bases not matched to a gene. The CDR3 loop is CASSVGSGRGFYGYTF. CDR3 sequence (DNA): TGTGCCAGCAGCGTAGGATCGGGCAGGGGGTTCTATGGCTACACCTTC.

J is TRBJ1-2 and V is TRBV7-2; the D is unclear. The CDR3 is 14 amino acids. V lost 2 bases and J 8 bases, leaving 15 bases between the germline ends. Germline values: CDR1 SGHTA, CDR2 FQGNSA. As DNA, the CDR3 is TGTGCCAGCAGCTTAAGGAGGCTAAGTGAGGGCTACACCTTC. It encodes CASSLRRLSEGYTF.

There are a few counts of this clone. V gene TRBV18 combines with J gene TRBJ2-7; maybe TRBD1 (6 bases). V was pared by 1 base and J by 5 bases, with 9 bases between. This CDR3 is 13 amino acids long. Germline V gene lookup returns CDR1 KGHSH and CDR2 LQKENI. CDR3 nucleotide sequence: TGTGCCAGCTCACCACGCAGGGGAGACGAGCAGTACTTC. Translating gives CASSPRRGDEQYF.

As DNA, the CDR3 is TGTGCCAGCGGACAGGGTATACCTCAGCCCCAGCATTTT. Translated, it gives CASGQGIPQPQHF. The chain couples TRBV6-5 to TRBJ1-5, with TRBD1 matching 8 bases. V trimming: 8 bases; J trimming: 6 bases; junction bases outside the gene matches: 6. Per the germline V gene, CDR1 is MNHEY and CDR2 is SVGAGI. This CDR3 contains 13 residues.

V gene TRBV27 combines with J gene TRBJ1-6, with D unclear. The CDR3 consists of 15 residues. With 3 bases removed from V and 10 bases from J, the gap between germline ends came to 16 bases. CDR1 and CDR2 (germline): MNHEY, SMNVEV (reference sequence). Here the CDR3 reads CASSFAAGFGSPLHF. The CDR3 nucleotides are TGTGCCAGCAGTTTCGCAGCAGGATTTGGCTCACCCCTCCACTTT.

The chain recombines TRBV9 with TRBJ1-6; D possibly corresponds to TRBD1 (6 bases). Deletions cut 4 bases from V and 7 bases from J, with 18 bases between. Per germline, CDR1 SGDLS and CDR2 YYNGEE. The CDR3 loop spans 16 amino acids. The CDR3 loop reads CASSSRRGARNSPLHF. CDR3 nucleotides: TGTGCCAGCAGCTCCCGCCGGGGGGCGCGAAATTCACCCCTCCACTTT.

The chain employs TRBV2 and TRBJ1-2; perhaps TRBD1 as D (5 bases). The CDR3 is made up of 14 amino acids. Germline CDR1 is SNHLY and CDR2 is FYNNEI. V was shortened by 1 base and J by 4 bases, with 10 bases between the two germline ends. Here the CDR3 reads CASSEGGQGYGYTF. The DNA for the CDR3 is TGTGCCAGCAGTGAAGGGGGCCAGGGCTATGGCTACACCTTC.

In nucleotides, the CDR3 is TGTGCCAGCAAACAGGGGCCGGGAGGGGGGCCCTACGAGCAGTACTTC. It is translated as CASKQGPGGGPYEQYF. This sequence joins TRBV28 and TRBJ2-7, with D perhaps matching TRBD2 (8 bases). Trimming left V 7 bases short and J 2 bases short, with 21 bases between. Germline-derived CDR1 and CDR2 are MDHEN and SYDVKM. The length of the CDR3 is 16 residues.

This clone was detected only once. The chain joins TRBV5-1 to TRBJ2-3, with 8 bases lining up with TRBD2. The CDR3 is 17 residues long. V gave up 0 bases and J gave up 4 bases; unmatched junction bases: 10. Germline V CDR1 and CDR2: SGHRS, YFSETQ. CDR3 loop: CASSLGLSGSGADTQYF. The DNA for the CDR3 is TGCGCCAGCAGCTTGGGTCTCAGCGGGAGTGGGGCAGATACGCAGTATTTT. Complete variable domain (other parts from reference TRBV5-1 and TRBJ2-3): KAGVTQTPRYLIKTRGQQVTLSCSPISGHRSVSWYQQTPGQGLQFLFEYFSETQRNKGNFPGRFSGRQFSNSRSEMNVSTLELGDSALYLCASSLGLSGSGADTQYFGPGTRLTVL.